The T cell receptor (beta chain) under discussion was sequenced for a study of T-cell memory formation after mild COVID-19. TCR alpha and TCR beta cDNA libraries with sample barcodes and UMIs came from 5'RACE using constant-segment primers. TCRdb analysed the 5' RACE reads with MiXCR anew, one entry per CDR3 protein. The sample includes under 400,000 distinct CDR3 sequences, about 21% of them seen just once. About this clonotype: Its antigen is not identified.

V lost 11 bases, J lost 7 bases, and 11 bases stayed unmatched. This CDR3 spans 12 amino acids. Germline lookup yields CDR1 MNHNY and CDR2 SVGAGI (reference sequence). Study outcomes and limitations: Memory from before infection featured some responding clones, which suggests cross-reactive memory joined. Clonal second-wave expansions that peaked on day 37 had unconfirmed SARS-CoV-2 specificity.

The source material was PBMCs or a T cell subset sorted from them (not recorded which). The V call is TRBV6-6, the J call TRBJ2-7; 7 nucleotides match TRBD1. The origin of this receptor is an adult woman who had mild COVID-19 (a few samples of this study predate the infection). Cell type and time point are not known. DNA of the CDR3: TGTGCCTCTTGGACAGGACCCTTAGAGCAGTACTTC. The encoded protein is CASWTGPLEQYF.